This paragraph covers one T cell receptor (beta chain) sequence. The antigen remains unidentified. Sequencing was performed with immunoSEQ multiplex PCR; in TCRdb, only in-frame clones are kept and a portion is missing. The sample yields approximately 110,000 clones, about 80% seen once. The entry originates in a study of PD-1 blockade in mismatch repair-deficient tumors. Findings of the study overall: After pembrolizumab, tumor-resident clones rose rapidly, then generally contracted before radiologic responses.

All patients were mismatch repair deficient, assessed by either PCR or immunohistochemistry. The CDR3 consists of 15 residues. The V gene's germline CDR1 is SGHNT and CDR2 YENEEA. Trimming removed 1 base from V and 4 bases from J, with 13 bases in between. Here the sequenced sample was peripheral blood, taken more than 58 weeks after starting pembrolizumab. The TCR comes from an adult with mismatch repair-deficient cancer. The chain combines TRBV11-3 with TRBJ1-1; TRBD1 might be the D (5 bases). The CDR3 nucleotides read TGTGCCAGCAGCTTAGGCCAGGGCCCTCGCACTGAAGCTTTCTTT. It translates to CASSLGQGPRTEAFF.